This T cell receptor beta chain emerged from a study of control samples from healthy donors and cancer patients (dated by TCRdb to 2020 to 2022). Receptor amplification or capture employed the immunoSEQ multiplex PCR assay. TCRdb re-hosts the immuneACCESS table, in-frame sequences only. Its copies lack some clones; in the studies checked, an unresolved V gene accounts for under half of them, and the cause for the rest is not known. Here the sample has some 120,000 clones; around 89% occur a single time. The top ten clones comprise over 2% of the sample. As concerns this clone: The antigen this receptor binds is unknown. No much larger clonotype is one base removed from it; base qualities were not supplied.

Including the terminal cysteine and phenylalanine, the CDR3 comprises 14 residues. CDR3 DNA only is kept here, 42 bases in frame from base 1. The V end gives up 5 bases and the J end 5 bases, leaving 7 bases in the junction not matched to a gene. The germline V gene gives CDR1 as MNHEY and CDR2 as SVGEGT. Sequencing was carried out using blood. This chain joins TRBV6-2 or TRBV6-3 to TRBJ1-1; a stretch of 8 junction bases matches TRBD1. The clonotype originates from a woman in her 70s in good health. The nucleotides are TGTGCCAGCAGTGCACAAACAGGGGGGACTGAAGCTTTCTTT. Its protein product is CASSAQTGGTEAFF.